The 24 T cell receptor beta chains below all came from one sample that was sequenced in a study of cytomegalovirus exposure and HLA in healthy donors. The PCR had 60 Vbeta and 13 Jbeta primers. TCRdb keeps only in-frame clones here, not all; method: immunoSEQ multiplex PCR. The sample yields about 180,000 clones, roughly 77% seen once. Source material: PBMCs. Receptors were obtained from a woman aged 45-65 years in good health and CMV-seropositive.

The rearrangement joins TRBV19 to TRBJ2-7, with D possibly matching TRBD1 (6 bases). The germline gives CDR1 LNHDA, CDR2 SQIVND (reference sequence). This CDR3 spans 11 amino acids. With 9 bases removed from V and 5 bases from J, the gap between germline ends came to 11 bases. The CDR3 here is CASGQYDEQYF. The DNA of the CDR3 is TGTGCCAGCGGACAGTACGACGAGCAGTACTTC.

The J gene is TRBJ2-7, the V gene TRBV6-1; tentatively, D is TRBD1 (6 bases). Between the trimmed V and J ends, which lost 1 base and 4 bases, there was a span of 14 bases. The CDR3 runs to 15 residues. The germline V gene encodes CDR1 MNHNS and CDR2 SASEGT. CDR3 in DNA: TGTGCCAGCAGTGAAGGGGGACACGGACTTTACGAGCAGTACTTC. Translating it yields CASSEGGHGLYEQYF.

This clone was detected a few times. The chain joins TRBV5-4 to TRBJ2-2, with D perhaps matching TRBD1 (5 bases). The V gene lost 2 bases and the J gene lost 3 bases, with 5 bases spanning the gap. CDR3 length: 13 residues. The germline V gene has CDR1 SGHNT and CDR2 YYREEE (reference sequence). DNA for the CDR3: TGTGCCAGCAGCTTAGGGGACACCGGGGAGCTGTTTTTT. It encodes CASSLGDTGELFF.

This chain joins TRBV13 and TRBJ1-2; 8 bases align to TRBD1. The CDR3 is 14 amino acids. V dropped 4 bases and J dropped 3; count of bases not matched to a gene: 4. The V gene's germline CDR1 is PRHDT and CDR2 FYEKMQ (reference sequence). For the CDR3, the DNA is TGTGCCAGCAGCTCGGACAGGGATGACTATGGCTACACCTTC. This codes for CASSSDRDDYGYTF.

The rearrangement joins TRBV5-1 to TRBJ2-7, with D possibly TRBD2 on 5 matching bases. CDR1 and CDR2 (germline): SGHRS, YFSETQ. Trimming stripped 2 bases from V and 1 base from J, with 10 bases between. The CDR3 is 14 amino acids. The CDR3 loop reads CASSFGAASYEQYF. CDR3 bases: TGCGCCAGCAGCTTTGGAGCGGCTTCCTACGAGCAGTACTTC.

The chain employs TRBV7-8 and TRBJ1-1; TRBD1 aligns across 8 bases. Looked up from germline, CDR1 is SGHVS and CDR2 is FQNEAQ. The CDR3 is 16 amino acids. The junction had 8 bases not matched to a gene; V was cut back by 4 bases and J by 1 base. The DNA for the CDR3 is TGTGCCAGCAGCTGGAGTCTGCAGGGGGCGAACACTGAAGCTTTCTTT. Residues: CASSWSLQGANTEAFF.

The CDR3 coding sequence is TGTGCCAGCAGTTTCGGGTATGGCTACACCTTC. Its protein product is CASSFGYGYTF. The chain combines TRBV28 with TRBJ1-2; D not certain. CDR3 size: 11 residues. Germline loops: CDR1 MDHEN, CDR2 SYDVKM. Trimming removed 3 bases from V and 5 bases from J, with 4 bases in between.

The V call is TRBV2, the J call TRBJ1-6; no clear D gene. CDR1 and CDR2 (germline): SNHLY, FYNNEI. The germline V and J ends were trimmed by 11 bases and 3 bases, with 11 bases remaining between them. CDR3 length: 13 amino acids. The CDR3, as DNA: TGTGCCGCTAGGATTGACTATAATTCACCCCTCCACTTT. Its translation is CAARIDYNSPLHF.

This chain links TRBV2 with TRBJ2-2; a weak D match, TRBD1 (7 bases). V lost 6 bases and J 4 bases, leaving 12 bases between the germline ends. Germline V lookup: CDR1 SNHLY, CDR2 FYNNEI. The CDR3 runs 14 residues. The CDR3 sequence: CASREGAATGELFF. The CDR3 DNA reads TGTGCCAGCAGGGAGGGGGCGGCCACCGGGGAGCTGTTTTTT.

This chain joins TRBV14 and TRBJ1-5; D is uncertain. V lost 2 bases and J lost 4, with 6 bases in between. Per germline, CDR1 SGHDN and CDR2 FVKESK. CDR3 size: 13 residues. CDR3 region: CASSQLVNQPQHF. The CDR3, as DNA: TGTGCCAGCAGCCAACTTGTAAATCAGCCCCAGCATTTT.

This clone was seen a handful of times. J is TRBJ2-3 and V is TRBV29-1; perhaps TRBD1 as D (6 bases). V shed 6 bases and J shed 2 bases, with 21 bases lying between them. Germline CDR1 and CDR2: SQVTM and ANQGSEA. The CDR3 length is 16 residues. The CDR3 region is CSVPKLGRGFTDTQYF. As DNA, the CDR3 is TGCAGCGTCCCCAAGTTGGGCAGGGGATTCACAGATACGCAGTATTTT.

CDR3: CASQDRDPEKAFF. The DNA for the CDR3 is TGTGCCAGCCAGGACAGGGATCCAGAAAAAGCTTTCTTT. This rearrangement joins TRBV28 to TRBJ1-1, with 8 bases lining up with TRBD1. The CDR3 spans 13 residues. Trimming at V came to 8 bases and at J to 9 bases, leaving 11 bases not matched to a gene. Germline CDR1 reads MDHEN; CDR2 reads SYDVKM.

The V call is TRBV11-2, the J call TRBJ1-2, with TRBD1 matching over 8 bases. V shed 5 bases and J 6 bases; nucleotides not matched to a gene: 8. The CDR3 totals 14 residues. Germline V gene lookup returns CDR1 SGHAT and CDR2 FQNNGV. Here the CDR3 reads CASSRGTGGNGYTF. CDR3 DNA sequence: TGTGCCAGCAGCCGAGGGACAGGCGGAAATGGCTACACCTTC.

The V and J genes are TRBV5-6 and TRBJ1-2; 10 bases are shared with TRBD1. Germline V gene data show CDR1 as SGHDT and CDR2 as YYEEEE. There are 16 residues in the CDR3. After removal of 6 bases from V and 7 bases from J, the junction contained 15 bases not matched to a gene. The CDR3 sequence is CASTRTGGPRSSGYTF. CDR3 coding DNA: TGTGCCAGCACCCGGACAGGGGGACCTCGTAGCTCTGGCTACACCTTC.

The chain has TRBV25-1 and TRBJ2-5; no firm D call. CDR1 is MGHDK and CDR2 is SYGVNS in the germline V gene. The CDR3 is made up of 14 amino acids. Trimming took 1 base from V and 5 from J, leaving 11 bases between them. The CDR3 coding sequence is TGTGCCAGCAGTGAATGGCACACGAGGGAGACCCAGTACTTC. Encoded protein: CASSEWHTRETQYF. Drawing the rest from reference TRBV25-1 and TRBJ2-5, the complete variable domain is EADIYQTPRYLVIGTGKKITLECSQTMGHDKMYWYQQDPGMELHLIHYSYGVNSTEKGDLSSESTVSRIRTEHFPLTLESARPSHTSQYLCASSEWHTRETQYFGPGTRLLVL.

The chain employs TRBV19 and TRBJ2-4; 9 positions match TRBD1. The V gene's germline CDR1 is LNHDA and CDR2 SQIVND (reference sequence). Germline trimming cut 5 bases from V and 5 bases from J; bases unmatched to any gene: 4. The CDR3 length is 14 residues. CDR3 sequence (DNA): TGTGCCAGTAGTCTGGGACAGGGCCAAAACATTCAGTACTTC. It specifies CASSLGQGQNIQYF.

A word on this clone: Other DNA sequences in this specimen translate into the identical CDR3. The chain uses TRBV6-6 and TRBJ2-5; 8 nucleotides agree with TRBD1. The trim removed 6 bases at V and 4 bases at J, leaving 10 bases unmatched. Germline V gives CDR1 MNHNY, CDR2 SVGAGI (reference sequence). This CDR3 contains 15 residues. In nucleotides, the CDR3 is TGTGCCAGCAGCCCACCGGGACAGGCGGGAGAGACCCAGTACTTC. This encodes CASSPPGQAGETQYF.

This rearrangement joins TRBV21-1 to TRBJ1-2; TRBD1, the table's D call, lacks a check against the DNA. TRBV21-1 is a pseudogene locus. The CDR3 runs to 16 residues. The DNA of the CDR3 is TGTGCCAGCAGCGCCCAGCCTGTCGACAGGGTAGCTGGCTACACCTTC. Translated: CASSAQPVDRVAGYTF.

V gene TRBV6-5 combines with J gene TRBJ1-5; 9 nucleotides line up with TRBD1. CDR1 and CDR2 (germline): MNHEY, SVGAGI. Trimming removed 6 bases from V and 3 bases from J; junction bases left unmatched: 6. CDR3 length: 15 amino acids. CDR3 in DNA: TGTGCCAGCAGCCCCGACAGGGGGGACAATCAGCCCCAGCATTTT. Its translation: CASSPDRGDNQPQHF.

The V and J genes are TRBV25-1 and TRBJ2-3; TRBD2 aligns across 9 bases. Germline V gene sequence: CDR1 MGHDK, CDR2 SYGVNS. The J segment lost 5 bases and the V segment lost 5 bases, leaving 8 bases of the junction unmatched. The CDR3 sequence is 15 residues long. In DNA, the CDR3 is TGTGCCAGCAGTCCTTTTGCGGGAGGGAGAGATACGCAGTATTTT. This translates into CASSPFAGGRDTQYF.

This rearrangement joins TRBV27 to TRBJ2-4; 10 bases are a match to TRBD1. CDR1 and CDR2 from the germline V gene are MNHEY and SMNVEV (reference sequence). The CDR3 runs to 15 residues. V lost 6 bases to trimming and J lost 1 base; unmatched junction nucleotides: 3. The CDR3: CASSWDRGAKNIQYF. In nucleotides, the CDR3 is TGTGCCAGCAGCTGGGACAGGGGTGCCAAAAACATTCAGTACTTC.

V gene TRBV6-1 combines with J gene TRBJ1-6; TRBD1 is a possible D gene (5 bases). The germline gives CDR1 MNHNS, CDR2 SASEGT. This CDR3 comprises 14 residues. V was clipped by 7 bases and J by 9 bases, with 16 bases between them. CDR3 DNA: TGTGCCAGCAATCGGCCAGGGCTGGGTTCACCCCTCCACTTT. Protein product: CASNRPGLGSPLHF.

The V and J genes are TRBV19 and TRBJ2-2, with D maybe TRBD1 (6 bases). V was cut by 10 bases and J by 5 bases, with 11 bases left in between. The CDR3 extends over 12 amino acids. CDR1 is LNHDA and CDR2 is SQIVND in the germline V gene (reference sequence). The DNA of the CDR3 is TGTGCCACCAGAGGGGGTACCGGGGAGCTGTTTTTT. Protein: CATRGGTGELFF. Supplemented by reference TRBV19 and TRBJ2-2, the full variable domain reads DGGITQSPKYLFRKEGQNVTLSCEQNLNHDAMYWYRQDPGQGLRLIYYSQIVNDFQKGDIAEGYSVSREKKESFPLTVTSAQKNPTAFYLCATRGGTGELFFGEGSRLTVL.

This clone was seen more than once but under ten times. This rearrangement joins TRBV29-1 to TRBJ1-2, with D possibly TRBD1 on 5 matching bases. Germline CDR1 and CDR2: SQVTM and ANQGSEA. The germline V and J ends were trimmed by 7 bases and 8 bases, with 14 bases remaining between them. The CDR3 covers 11 residues. The CDR3 bases are TGCAGCGCAGCCTCCTCAGGGGGCTACACCTTC. This codes for CSAASSGGYTF.